The clone carrying this TCR beta chain appeared once. As yet, its antigen is unknown. This record belongs to a study of shared clonotypes between healthy human individuals. Broader study findings: Naive subsets generally had larger estimated richness than memory subsets.

In replicate PCRs of sorted subsets, approximately 210 ng DNA, about 30,000 T cell genomes, was used. The protocol was immunoSEQ multiplex PCR, while the TCRdb copy is restricted to in-frame clones and leaves out a portion. This sample carries approximately 700,000 clones, less than 80% of them seen once, and the ten largest clones take about 1.8%. Adult donors, all healthy and HIV-negative, had no recent acute infections or vaccinations. This CDR3 region has 14 residues. Looked up from germline, CDR1 is SGHVS and CDR2 is FNYEAQ. Trimming shortened V by 3 bases and J by 8 bases, and 13 bases separated the two germline ends.

The chain has TRBV7-6 and TRBJ1-4; D is unclear. The specimen was memory CD4+ T cells sorted from blood. Subset specified: CD45RA-negative fraction. The clonotype originates from a woman under 40 in good health. Here the CDR3 reads CASSFSPGQEKLFF. The CDR3 DNA follows: TGTGCCAGCAGCTTCTCCCCCGGGCAGGAAAAACTGTTTTTT. Full variable domain (rest looked up from reference TRBV7-6 and TRBJ1-4): GAGVSQSPRYKVTKRGQDVALRCDPISGHVSLYWYRQALGQGPEFLTYFNYEAQQDKSGLPNDRFSAERPEGSISTLTIQRTEQRDSAMYRCASSFSPGQEKLFFGSGTQLSVL.